This is a list of T cell receptor beta chains from one sample in a study of shared clonotypes between healthy human individuals. Repertoires were generated with immunoSEQ multiplex PCR, while TCRdb's copy carries only in-frame clones and drops some. In the table there are approximately 2.5 million clones, around 90% of which are singletons. The sample was naive CD4+ T cells sorted from blood. Every receptor here comes from a man aged 18 to 30 in good health. The CDR3 runs from the conserved cysteine through the conserved F or W. The D gene is left open where the match is weak.

-	TRBV4-1	CASSQGERVRSAYEQYF
-	TRBV4-2	CASSQEQGQWRNTIYF
TRBD1	TRBV19	CASTPTGGDNSPLHF
-	TRBV7-3	CASSPGTPRSEQYF
TRBD1	TRBV11-2	CASSLFGTAAFF
-	TRBV10-1	CASSEAQGFTDTQYF
TRBD1	TRBV6-6	CASSRTGGYGYTF
-	TRBV5-1	CASSWGAPSGDSYEQYF
TRBD1	TRBV10-3	CAISATGVSDTQYF
-	TRBV30	CAWDRDLNDEQFF
TRBD1	TRBV18	CASSDDRAGTQYF
TRBD1	TRBV2	CASSEARWASGDRYSNQPQHF
TRBD1	TRBV5-1	CASSLQGDNRNEQFF
-	TRBV29-1	CSVERGRGGQETQYF
-	TRBV13	CASTREDSGGNYGYTF
-	TRBV11-3	CASSPKDTSITEAFF
-	TRBV2	CASRPQGDGYGYTF
TRBD2	TRBV7-2	CASSLLPLAATYEQYF
TRBD2	TRBV7-9	CASSLLSPSGRATDTQYF
-	TRBV2	CASSVGPEQYF
-	TRBV12-5	CASGLRGSNTGELFF
TRBD1	TRBV9	CASSPRRDRGHEQYF
-	TRBV10-3	CANTAGSDYGYTF
-	TRBV27	CASRPGGAGYGELFF
TRBD2	TRBV18	CASSPEGLANYEQYF
-	TRBV5-6	CASSPARVTYEQYF
-	TRBV5-1	CASSLVPGAEAFF
-	TRBV5-1	CASRPTGAGTEAFF
-	TRBV28	CASSSTGLNTEAFF
-	TRBV5-1	CASSLQGTGELFF
-	TRBV15	CATSRGGTQPQHF
-	TRBV11-2	CASSRPGQSGTQYF
-	TRBV19	CASSLLSGGQPQHF
TRBD2	TRBV30	CAWSQGGYTQYF
TRBD1	TRBV11-1	CASSFGDSYNSPLHF
-	TRBV6-1	CASRPDGFYGYTF
-	TRBV19	CASSSTVLGNQPQHF
TRBD1	TRBV5-1	CASSSDRGGGEKLFF
TRBD1	TRBV29-1	CSVLGQGGGNTIYF
-	TRBV4-1	CASSQQIDNRFQKLFF
-	TRBV30	CAWSVLFGVRETQYF
TRBD2	TRBV5-4	CASSLGLAGDEQYF
-	TRBV5-1	CASSRSTDTQYF
TRBD1	TRBV6-5	CASSPTGGAGTQYF
TRBD2	TRBV10-2	CASSRIASGRAGDTQYF
-	TRBV7-2	CASARELEQFF
TRBD2	TRBV11-2	CASGFSGGPTDTQYF
TRBD1	TRBV29-1	CSVGQGWTGELFF
TRBD1	TRBV11-2	CASSNRGYNEQFF
-	TRBV7-6	CASSSREDSPLHF
TRBD2	TRBV5-1	CASSPPSGGSTDTQYF
TRBD1	TRBV6-1	CASRTGDWSNQPQHF
-	TRBV18	CASSPLANLGTDTQYF
-	TRBV10-1	CASSAGMNQPQHF
TRBD2	TRBV9	CASSVGAGVFYGELFF
TRBD1	TRBV4-2	CASSPEMGQVGSDTQYF
TRBD1	TRBV2	CASKGRGPSETQYF
-	TRBV5-1	CASSFGGTGNQPQHF
-	TRBV6-1	CASSVSGRAYSNQPQHF